A selection of T cell receptor beta chains follows, all from one sample in a study of T cell responses to AZD1222 COVID-19 vaccine. The method was immunoSEQ multiplex PCR; TCRdb's version includes in-frame clones alone and lacks a portion of them. The sample records 120,000 or so clones, roughly 84% being singletons. The sample in question was peripheral blood, obtained on day 0 of AZD1222 vaccination. The receptors originated from an adult in good health. Each CDR3 is given with its conserved first and last residue. The D gene is left open where the match is weak. Clone sizes are given selectively: once, few, many, or a class where the clone is expanded.

TRBJ2-7	17	TRBV4-1	TRBD2	NA	TGCGCCAGCAGCCAAGAAACAAGCGGGGGGCGATCCTACGAGCAGTACTTC	CASSQETSGGRSYEQYF
TRBJ2-2	14	TRBV7-9	NA	once	TGTGCCAGCAGCTTTTCCGGGAAGGCCGGGGAGCTGTTTTTT	CASSFSGKAGELFF
TRBJ2-7	11	TRBV2	NA	NA	TGTGCCAGCACAGGGGTGTACGAGCAGTACTTC	CASTGVYEQYF
TRBJ1-2	14	TRBV21-1	NA	NA	TGTGCCAGCAGCAAGACGGGGAGGAACTATGGCTACACCTTC	CASSKTGRNYGYTF
TRBJ1-2	13	TRBV6-1	NA	few	TGTGCCAGCAGTGAAACGGGTCGCGCTGGCTACACCTTC	CASSETGRAGYTF
TRBJ2-5	15	TRBV29-1	NA	NA	TGCAGCGTTGAGCTCCCTGCTGGCAAGGGGGAGACCCAGTACTTC	CSVELPAGKGETQYF
TRBJ1-4	16	TRBV5-1	TRBD1	NA	TGCGCCAGCAGCTTGAAAGGGGGCTTAGATAATGAAAAACTGTTTTTT	CASSLKGGLDNEKLFF
TRBJ1-4	15	TRBV25-1	NA	NA	TGTGCCAGCAGTGAAGGGGGGGCGACTAATGAAAAACTGTTTTTT	CASSEGGATNEKLFF
TRBJ1-5	12	TRBV10-2	NA	few	TGCGCCAGCACGGACGAGAATCAGCCCCAGCATTTT	CASTDENQPQHF
TRBJ1-4	11	TRBV6-5	NA	NA	TGTGCCAGCAGTTACGGGGGAAAACTGTTTTTT	CASSYGGKLFF
TRBJ1-2	14	TRBV2	TRBD1	NA	TGTGCCAGCAGTGAAAGGGGGCAAAACTATGGCTACACCTTC	CASSERGQNYGYTF
TRBJ1-2	14	TRBV27	NA	NA	TGTGCCAGCTCCCTTTCGACCGGGGACTATGGCTACACCTTC	CASSLSTGDYGYTF
TRBJ1-1	14	TRBV29-1	NA	few	TGCAGCGCCGACAGAGTGGCCATAGATGTTGAAGCTTTCTTT	CSADRVAIDVEAFF
TRBJ1-2	12	TRBV12-3/TRBV12-4	TRBD1	NA	TGTGCCAGCGACGGACAGGGCTATGGCTACACCTTC	CASDGQGYGYTF
TRBJ2-1	15	TRBV19	TRBD2	NA	TGTGCCAGTAGTATGAAGCGGGGGGGCCGGAATGAGCAGTTCTTC	CASSMKRGGRNEQFF
TRBJ1-1	12	TRBV12-3/TRBV12-4	NA	NA	TGTGCCAGCACTGACAGTAACACTGAAGCTTTCTTT	CASTDSNTEAFF
TRBJ2-3	14	TRBV4-1	NA	NA	TGCGCCAGCAGTCGGACTCCGGGCACAGATACGCAGTATTTT	CASSRTPGTDTQYF
TRBJ1-5	13	TRBV6-2/TRBV6-3	NA	once	TGTGCCAGCAGTTACTCTCGGGATCAGCCCCAGCATTTT	CASSYSRDQPQHF
TRBJ2-2	13	TRBV19	TRBD1	once	TGTGCCAGTCGACAGGGGATCGGCGGGGAGCTGTTTTTT	CASRQGIGGELFF
TRBJ2-7	14	TRBV27	TRBD2	few	TGTGCCAGCAGCCTGAGCGGGGGCTCCTACGAGCAGTACTTC	CASSLSGGSYEQYF
TRBJ1-3	13	TRBV5-1	NA	NA	TGCGCCAGCAGCTTGGACACTGGAAACACCATATATTTT	CASSLDTGNTIYF
TRBJ1-2	14	TRBV4-2	TRBD1	once	TGTGCCAGCAGCTATGGACAGGGAGGCGATGGCTACACCTTC	CASSYGQGGDGYTF
TRBJ2-7	15	TRBV10-3	TRBD1	NA	TGTGCCATCAGTGAGGAGGGGGACAGGACCTACGAGCAGTACTTC	CAISEEGDRTYEQYF
TRBJ2-1	12	TRBV5-6	NA	NA	TGTGCCAGCAGCTCCCATTACAATGAGCAGTTCTTC	CASSSHYNEQFF
TRBJ2-2	14	TRBV7-9	TRBD2	NA	TGTGCCAGCAGCCGAGCGGGGGGCCCCGGGGAGCTGTTTTTT	CASSRAGGPGELFF
TRBJ1-4	12	TRBV6-5	TRBD1	NA	TGTGCCAGCAGCCCCACAGGGGGCAAACTGTTTTTT	CASSPTGGKLFF
TRBJ1-1	14	TRBV11-2	NA	NA	TGTGCCAGCAGTTTTAGCAGGGAGGGCACTGAAGCTTTCTTT	CASSFSREGTEAFF
TRBJ1-2	14	TRBV6-5	TRBD1	few	TGTGCCAGCAGTAGGACAGGGGATCACTATGGCTACACCTTC	CASSRTGDHYGYTF
TRBJ2-4	15	TRBV20-1	NA	NA	TGCAGTGCTAGTGAACCGGTCTTAGCCAAAAACATTCAGTACTTC	CSASEPVLAKNIQYF
TRBJ2-1	17	TRBV3-1/TRBV3-2	NA	once	TGTGCCAGCAGCCAAGAAGTAGGGCGCAGGCTTCGCACTGAGCAGTTCTTC	CASSQEVGRRLRTEQFF
TRBJ1-1	11	TRBV7-9	NA	NA	TGTGCCAGCAGCTTATCGGGCGAAGCTTTCTTT	CASSLSGEAFF
TRBJ2-7	14	TRBV10-1	TRBD2	NA	TGCGCCAGCAGTAGGGGAGGGTCCTCCTACGAGCAGTACTTC	CASSRGGSSYEQYF
TRBJ1-1	13	TRBV3-1/TRBV3-2	TRBD1	few	TGTGCCAGCAGCCTCCGGACAGGGAGTGAAGCTTTCTTT	CASSLRTGSEAFF
TRBJ1-2	13	TRBV5-6	NA	NA	TGTGCCAGCAGCTTGGCAGGGGACTATGGCTACACCTTC	CASSLAGDYGYTF
TRBJ1-1	16	TRBV3-1/TRBV3-2	NA	NA	TGTGCCAGCAGCCACCTATTTCTGGGGTTGAACACTGAAGCTTTCTTT	CASSHLFLGLNTEAFF
TRBJ2-7	15	TRBV9	NA	NA	TGTGCCAGCAGCGTAGACAGCATGAGCTCCTACGAGCAGTACTTC	CASSVDSMSSYEQYF
TRBJ2-3	12	TRBV9	NA	NA	TGTGCCAGCAGCGTAGTCACAGATACGCAGTATTTT	CASSVVTDTQYF
TRBJ2-3	14	TRBV5-4	NA	NA	TGTGCCAGCAGCTTGGACAGCCGGGGGGATACGCAGTATTTT	CASSLDSRGDTQYF
TRBJ1-5	14	TRBV6-5	NA	NA	TGTGCCAGCTGGGCAGGGGCGAGCAATCAGCCCCAGCATTTT	CASWAGASNQPQHF
TRBJ2-3	12	TRBV6-2/TRBV6-3	NA	NA	TGTGCCAGCACCCCCCCTACCGGGACGCAGTATTTT	CASTPPTGTQYF
TRBJ1-1	14	TRBV12-5	TRBD1	NA	TGTGCTAGTGGTTCGGACAGGGGGTGGACTGAAGCTTTCTTT	CASGSDRGWTEAFF
TRBJ2-7	13	TRBV3-1/TRBV3-2	NA	NA	TGTGCCAGCAGCCAGGCAGGCCCTGTCGAGCAGTACTTC	CASSQAGPVEQYF